A selection of T cell receptor beta chains follows, all from one sample in a study of OX40 agonist ivuxolimab in advanced cancers. This table comes from immunoSEQ multiplex PCR, and its TCRdb copy is limited to in-frame clones, with some not included. Counted here are tens of thousands of clones, around 85% occurring once; the ten biggest clones make up over 3%. Sequencing used CD4+ or CD8+ T cells sorted from blood, obtained in a trial of the OX40 agonist ivuxolimab. The receptors were gathered from an adult with an advanced solid tumor such as melanoma, head and neck, liver or kidney cancer. Each CDR3 is given with its conserved first and last residue. The D gene is left open where the match is weak. Part of the rows lack a size; the others show once, few, many or a class for expanded clones.

TGTGCCAGCAGTCTTACCCCCACCGGGGAGCTGTTTTTT CASSLTPTGELFF TRBJ2-2 - - TRBV13
TGTGCCAGCAGCTTGGTACCAGGGGATGAAGGCTACACCTTC CASSLVPGDEGYTF TRBJ1-2 - - TRBV5-5
TGTGCCAGCAGCCCTGTCGGGGTGGGGAGACAGTACTTC CASSPVGVGRQYF TRBJ2-7 - - TRBV7-8
TGTGCCAGCAGCCAAGGAGGTTGGGGAGCCAAAAACATTCAGTACTTC CASSQGGWGAKNIQYF TRBJ2-4 - - TRBV14
TGCGCCAGCACTCTGAGCTCGAACACTGAAGCTTTCTTT CASTLSSNTEAFF TRBJ1-1 - - TRBV10-2
TGTGCCAGCAGTCCCTGGGGAAGCAGCGGGAGGGCGGAGCAGTACTTC CASSPWGSSGRAEQYF TRBJ2-7 TRBD2 - TRBV14
TGTGCCAGCAGTGAATTGGGGCTAGCCCCCAATGAGCAGTTCTTC CASSELGLAPNEQFF TRBJ2-1 - - TRBV2
TGTGCCAGCAGGTTGAAAGTAAACAGATATAGCAATCAGCCCCAGCATTTT CASRLKVNRYSNQPQHF TRBJ1-5 - - TRBV28
TGTGCCAGCAGCTTGATTCGGTACACGAAGAATGGCTACACCTTC CASSLIRYTKNGYTF TRBJ1-2 - - TRBV5-6
TGTGCCAGCAGTCTTGGATTGGTGCAGGCGATAATGAACACTGAAGCTTTCTTT CASSLGLVQAIMNTEAFF TRBJ1-1 - - TRBV28
TGTGCCAGCAGTAACAACTACGAGCAGTACTTC CASSNNYEQYF TRBJ2-7 - - TRBV28
TGTGCCAGCAGAAAGAACGGGGAGCTGTTTTTT CASRKNGELFF TRBJ2-2 - - TRBV27
TGTGCCAGCACCCACAGCCCAGTGAGCAATCAGCCCCAGCATTTT CASTHSPVSNQPQHF TRBJ1-5 - - TRBV6-1
TGTGCCAGCAGCTTAGTGGCGGGACCCCAAGAGACCCAGTACTTC CASSLVAGPQETQYF TRBJ2-5 - - TRBV11-3
TGTGCCAGCAGCTTTTTTGCGCGCGAGGGCACAGATACGCAGTATTTT CASSFFAREGTDTQYF TRBJ2-3 - - TRBV12-1
TGCGCCAGCAGCATCTACAGGGGCTCCTACGAGCAGTACTTC CASSIYRGSYEQYF TRBJ2-7 TRBD1 once TRBV5-1
TGCAGCGTTGGAGGGACGTCCACTAATGAAAAACTGTTTTTT CSVGGTSTNEKLFF TRBJ1-4 - once TRBV29-1
TGTGCCCAGCGGGGGGGCGAGCAGTACTTC CAQRGGEQYF TRBJ2-7 TRBD2 once TRBV19
TGTGCCAGCAGGGATCCCCCCGTGGGAGGTCTCGAGCAGTACTTC CASRDPPVGGLEQYF TRBJ2-7 - - TRBV6-5
TGTGCCAGCAGTGAAGCGACAGGAAGTAATGAAAAACTGTTTTTT CASSEATGSNEKLFF TRBJ1-4 - - TRBV6-1
TGTGCCAGCAGCTTCGGGACAGGGGTCTCCTACGAGCAGTACTTC CASSFGTGVSYEQYF TRBJ2-7 TRBD1 - TRBV7-9
TGTGCCAGCAGTCTAGTCCCCTCATCATACAATGAGCAGTTCTTC CASSLVPSSYNEQFF TRBJ2-1 - - TRBV7-2
TGTGCCAGCAGTGGAGCCGGGACAGGGTTTGCCTATGGCTACACCTTC CASSGAGTGFAYGYTF TRBJ1-2 TRBD1 - TRBV28
TGTGCCAGCAGCGTCCTAGCGGGAGCCTACAATGAGCAGTTCTTC CASSVLAGAYNEQFF TRBJ2-1 TRBD2 - TRBV28
TGCGCCAGCAGCCCACAAAAAAGCACAGATACGCAGTATTTT CASSPQKSTDTQYF TRBJ2-3 - - TRBV5-1
TGTGCCAGCACTTCCTTTGACACGGGGCGGGCCAATGAGCAGTTCTTC CASTSFDTGRANEQFF TRBJ2-1 - - TRBV28
TGTGCCAGCAGCTTAGCCGGGGGGTCGTACGAGCAGTACTTC CASSLAGGSYEQYF TRBJ2-7 TRBD2 - TRBV11-3
TGTGCCAGCTCACCAACAACGGACAGAAGCTCTGGAAACACCATATATTTT CASSPTTDRSSGNTIYF TRBJ1-3 - - TRBV18
TGCGCCAGCAGCACCGGACAGCGGGAGACCCAGTACTTC CASSTGQRETQYF TRBJ2-5 - - TRBV5-1
TGTGCCTGGAGTAGACTAGCGGGAGGGCTAGTGCAGTACTTC CAWSRLAGGLVQYF TRBJ2-7 TRBD2 few TRBV30
TGTGCCAGCAGCTTGGGATTGGGACAGGGGCCAGGGCAGTTCTTC CASSLGLGQGPGQFF TRBJ2-1 TRBD1 - TRBV5-4
TGTGCCAGCAGTCCCCCGGGGACTAAGGAAGCTTTCTTT CASSPPGTKEAFF TRBJ1-1 - once TRBV27